Each of the 17 T cell receptor beta chains below was sequenced from the same sample in a study of blood T cell repertoires in COVID-19. Data came from immunoSEQ multiplex PCR; TCRdb stores just in-frame clones and leaves some out. The data hold around 400,000 clones, with 70% to 90% observed a single time. Sequencing used peripheral blood. These receptors were obtained from a woman in her sixties or seventies with COVID-19, enrolled during active disease.

The chain uses TRBV7-8 and TRBJ1-2; D perhaps matches TRBD1 (6 bases). This CDR3 region has 14 residues. With 5 bases removed from V and 0 bases from J, the gap between germline ends came to 10 bases. Per germline, CDR1 SGHVS and CDR2 FQNEAQ. The CDR3 DNA is TGTGCCAGCAGCCGTTACAGGGCTAACTATGGCTACACCTTC. This encodes CASSRYRANYGYTF.

The rearrangement joins TRBV3-1 (or the pseudogene TRBV3-2) to TRBJ1-5, with D possibly TRBD1 on 5 matching bases. The ends were cut back, 5 bases at V and 4 bases at J, with 9 bases in the middle. Germline V gene data show CDR1 as LGHDT and CDR2 as YNNKEL (reference sequence). The CDR3 contains 13 residues. CDR3 DNA sequence: TGTGCCAGCAGCGGGGGGGGAAATCAGCCCCAGCATTTT. Translated, it gives CASSGGGNQPQHF.

The V call is TRBV12-3 or TRBV12-4, the J call TRBJ2-2; no reliable D call. Deletions cut 6 bases from V and 5 bases from J, with 7 bases between. This CDR3 comprises 12 residues. CDR3 sequence reads: CASRPRTGELFF. As DNA, the CDR3 is TGTGCCAGCAGGCCCAGGACCGGGGAGCTGTTTTTT.

This clone was seen once. The chain joins TRBV7-2 to TRBJ1-2; tentative D call: TRBD1 (6 bases). This CDR3 contains 13 residues. Germline V gene sequence: CDR1 SGHTA, CDR2 FQGNSA. V shed 3 bases and J shed 6 bases, with 11 bases lying between them. This CDR3 reads CASSFGQFDGYTF. In DNA, the CDR3 is TGTGCCAGCAGCTTCGGACAGTTTGATGGCTACACCTTC. The whole variable domain, filled in from reference TRBV7-2 and TRBJ1-2, reads GAGVSQSPSNKVTEKGKDVELRCDPISGHTALYWYRQSLGQGLEFLIYFQGNSAPDKSGLPSDRFSAERTGGSVSTLTIQRTQQEDSAVYLCASSFGQFDGYTFGSGTRLTVV.

This rearrangement joins TRBV18 to TRBJ1-2, with D perhaps TRBD1 (6 bases). The germline CDR1 and CDR2 sequences are KGHSH and LQKENI. This CDR3 is 13 amino acids long. V lost 2 bases, J lost 5 bases, and 9 bases lay in between. The CDR3 loop is CASSPVDSYGYTF. CDR3 DNA sequence: TGTGCCAGCTCACCAGTGGACAGTTATGGCTACACCTTC. Filled out from reference TRBV18 and TRBJ1-2, the complete variable domain reads NAGVMQNPRHLVRRRGQEARLRCSPMKGHSHVYWYRQLPEEGLKFMVYLQKENIIDESGMPKERFSAEFPKEGPSILRIQQVVRGDSAAYFCASSPVDSYGYTFGSGTRLTVV.

V is TRBV9 and J is TRBJ1-2; TRBD1 aligns across 8 bases. CDR3 length: 16 amino acids. The V segment lost 0 bases and the J segment 6 bases; nucleotides outside the gene matches: 10. Looked up from germline, CDR1 is SGDLS and CDR2 is YYNGEE. The CDR3 reads CASSVDPDRAGDGYTF. CDR3 nucleotide sequence: TGTGCCAGCAGCGTAGATCCGGACAGGGCTGGCGATGGCTACACCTTC.

A word on this clone: Within the sample, other DNA sequences also encode this same CDR3. This chain links TRBV6-5 with TRBJ1-1, with D maybe TRBD1 (6 bases). Germline CDR1 and CDR2: MNHEY and SVGAGI. The CDR3 spans 14 residues. The V gene lost 4 bases and the J gene lost 1 base, with 10 bases spanning the gap. The CDR3 coding sequence is TGTGCCAGCAGTTTACAGGGTGAGAACACTGAAGCTTTCTTT. This encodes CASSLQGENTEAFF.

The V gene is TRBV7-2, the J gene TRBJ1-1, with TRBD1 as a possible D gene (6 bases). The CDR3 is 15 residues long. CDR1 is SGHTA and CDR2 is FQGNSA in the germline V gene. V lost 5 bases, J lost 4 bases, and 17 bases lay in between. The CDR3 here is CASSMLQGAITEAFF. DNA of the CDR3: TGTGCCAGCAGCATGCTACAGGGAGCGATCACTGAAGCTTTCTTT.

The chain uses TRBV5-1 and TRBJ2-6, with TRBD1 as a possible D gene (5 bases). CDR1 SGHRS and CDR2 YFSETQ come from the germline V gene. V was clipped by 4 bases and J by 1 base, with 12 bases between them. The CDR3 consists of 16 residues. CDR3 DNA sequence: TGCGCCAGCAGCGTTACCCCAGGGTCTGGGGCCAACGTCCTGACTTTC. Translation: CASSVTPGSGANVLTF.

The chain links TRBV5-6 to TRBJ2-6; TRBD2 might be the D (5 bases). Germline CDR1 SGHDT, CDR2 YYEEEE. Trimming left V 3 bases short and J 0 bases short, with 10 bases between. The CDR3 contains 16 residues. The CDR3 DNA sequence: TGTGCCAGCAGCTCGGACTTCTACTCTGGGGCCAACGTCCTGACTTTC. It encodes CASSSDFYSGANVLTF.

The chain joins TRBV25-1 to TRBJ2-3; weak D call: TRBD1 (6 bases). The V gene lost 6 bases and the J gene lost 0 bases, with 19 bases spanning the gap. The CDR3 runs 17 residues. Germline values: CDR1 MGHDK, CDR2 SYGVNS. The CDR3 DNA reads as TGTGCCAGCAGCCCTGAGGCAGGGGCGACTAGCACAGATACGCAGTATTTT. It specifies CASSPEAGATSTDTQYF.

The gene calls are TRBV4-2 and TRBJ2-3; 10 bases fit TRBD1. The CDR3 sequence is 17 residues long. In germline, CDR1 is LGHNA, CDR2 YNFKEQ. J gave up 2 bases and V 5 bases, and 10 bases lay outside the gene matches. Here the CDR3 reads CASSKKGQGVNTDTQYF. As DNA, the CDR3 is TGTGCCAGCAGCAAGAAAGGACAGGGGGTAAACACAGATACGCAGTATTTT.

The rearrangement joins TRBV3-1 (or the pseudogene TRBV3-2) to TRBJ2-4; the D gene is possibly TRBD2 (5 bases). The germline V gene encodes CDR1 LGHDT and CDR2 YNNKEL (reference sequence). The CDR3 is made up of 15 amino acids. V lost 3 bases to trimming and J lost 0 bases, with 9 bases between them. CDR3: CASSQGELAKNIQYF. Here the CDR3 DNA reads TGTGCCAGCAGCCAGGGAGAATTAGCCAAAAACATTCAGTACTTC.

A few counts support this clone. The chain uses TRBV21-1 and TRBJ2-2; TRBD1 is the table's D call and was not checked against the DNA. TRBV21-1 is termed a pseudogene. The CDR3 covers 15 residues. CDR3 region: CASNPGTGCSGELFF. CDR3 nucleotide sequence: TGTGCCAGCAACCCCGGGACAGGGTGCTCCGGGGAGCTGTTTTTT.

The chain couples TRBV28 to TRBJ1-5; possibly TRBD1 for D (5 bases). With 3 bases removed from V and 0 bases from J, the gap between germline ends came to 9 bases. CDR1 is MDHEN and CDR2 is SYDVKM in the germline V gene. The CDR3 extends over 15 amino acids. CDR3 sequence reads: CASSFGGYSNQPQHF. Here the CDR3 DNA reads TGTGCCAGCAGTTTCGGGGGTTATAGCAATCAGCCCCAGCATTTT.

This clone was counted once. The chain carries TRBV7-3 and TRBJ2-3, with TRBD1 identical over 7 bases. Trimming removed 0 bases from V and 2 bases from J; junction bases left unmatched: 8. The CDR3 spans 17 residues. Germline V lookup: CDR1 SGHTA, CDR2 FQGTGA. In DNA, the CDR3 is TGTGCCAGCAGCTTAACGGACAGGTTTTGGGACACAGATACGCAGTATTTT. Amino acids: CASSLTDRFWDTDTQYF.

The chain employs TRBV20-1 and TRBJ1-1, with D unresolved. Germline assignment: CDR1 DFQATT and CDR2 SNEGSKA (reference sequence). V lost 3 bases, J lost 7 bases, and 6 bases lay in between. The CDR3 extends over 10 amino acids. CDR3: CSASENEAFF. The CDR3 nucleotides are TGCAGTGCTAGCGAGAATGAAGCTTTCTTT.